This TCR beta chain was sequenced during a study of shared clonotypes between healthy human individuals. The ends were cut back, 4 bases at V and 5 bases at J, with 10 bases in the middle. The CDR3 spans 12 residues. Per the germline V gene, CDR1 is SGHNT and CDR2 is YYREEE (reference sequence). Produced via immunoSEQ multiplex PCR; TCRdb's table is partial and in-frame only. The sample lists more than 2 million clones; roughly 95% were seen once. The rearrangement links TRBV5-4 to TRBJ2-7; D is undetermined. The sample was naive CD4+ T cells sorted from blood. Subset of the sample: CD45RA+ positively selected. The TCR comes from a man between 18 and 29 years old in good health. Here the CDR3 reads CASSPGSHEQYF. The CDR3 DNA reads TGTGCCAGCAGCCCCGGGTCCCACGAGCAGTACTTC.